Following are 23 T cell receptor beta chains from one sample sequenced in a study of cytotoxic CD8 clonotypes in ibrutinib-treated CLL. Data came from immunoSEQ multiplex PCR; TCRdb stores just in-frame clones and leaves some out. In the table there are about 34,000 clones, roughly three quarters of which are singletons. The material sequenced was PBMCs, taken before ibrutinib treatment. These receptors came from a human donor with chronic lymphocytic leukemia.

This clone was seen a handful of times. This chain links TRBV29-1 with TRBJ1-2; TRBD1 matches at 7 bases. The V gene end was trimmed by 5 bases and the J gene end by 5 bases; junction bases not matched to a gene: 8. This CDR3 is built from 13 residues. Germline values: CDR1 SQVTM, CDR2 ANQGSEA. CDR3 region: CSVTPTGRYGYTF. In DNA, the CDR3 is TGCAGCGTTACTCCGACAGGGAGGTATGGCTACACCTTC.

This clone occurred a few times. CDR3 in amino acids: CSADVNTEAFF. Written as DNA, the CDR3 is TGCAGTGCTGATGTAAACACTGAAGCTTTCTTT. V gene TRBV20-1 combines with J gene TRBJ1-1; D remains ambiguous. Germline CDR1 DFQATT, CDR2 SNEGSKA (reference sequence). V was trimmed by 5 bases and J by 2 bases, leaving 6 bases between them. The CDR3 covers 11 residues.

J is TRBJ2-3 and V is TRBV4-1, with 13 bases that match TRBD2. Germline CDR1 reads MGHRA; CDR2 reads YSYEKL. The V gene end was trimmed by 0 bases and the J gene end by 2 bases; junction bases not matched to a gene: 8. CDR3 length: 19 residues. This chain's CDR3 is CASSQDRETSGGYTDTQYF. In DNA, the CDR3 is TGCGCCAGCAGCCAAGATCGGGAGACTAGCGGGGGGTACACAGATACGCAGTATTTT.

The chain has TRBV27 and TRBJ1-1; no firm D call. CDR3 length: 13 amino acids. Germline assignment: CDR1 MNHEY and CDR2 SMNVEV (reference sequence). Trimming cost V 8 bases and J 4 bases, with 14 bases left between them. CDR3 in DNA: TGTGCCAGCGGACCCGGGGTGCGCACTGAAGCTTTCTTT. Translated, it gives CASGPGVRTEAFF.

The rearrangement links TRBV11-2 to TRBJ2-7; perhaps TRBD2 as D (6 bases). The CDR3 has 14 residues. V lost 2 bases and J lost 2, with 10 bases in between. The germline V gene encodes CDR1 SGHAT and CDR2 FQNNGV. The CDR3 DNA reads as TGTGCCAGCAGCTTAAATAGCGGCGCCTACGAGCAGTACTTC. Translating gives CASSLNSGAYEQYF.

This clone has just a few counts. The chain links TRBV5-1 to TRBJ1-2, with a weak D call TRBD1 (5 bases). The germline V and J ends were trimmed by 4 bases and 0 bases, with 10 bases remaining between them. The CDR3 is made up of 14 amino acids. CDR1 is SGHRS, CDR2 YFSETQ, per germline. The CDR3 here is CASSGGGSNYGYTF. CDR3 DNA sequence: TGCGCCAGCAGCGGTGGGGGTTCTAACTATGGCTACACCTTC.

The chain couples TRBV5-8 to TRBJ2-7; 12 bases are a match to TRBD1. The CDR3 consists of 13 residues. Germline CDR1 is SGHTS and CDR2 is YDEGEE. The junction had 4 bases not matched to a gene; V was cut back by 6 bases and J by 6 bases. CDR3 bases: TGTGCCAGCATGGGACAGGGGGCTCGCGAGCAGTACTTC. Translation: CASMGQGAREQYF.

This clone was seen once. The chain couples TRBV4-1 to TRBJ1-5; D possibly corresponds to TRBD1 (5 bases). CDR1 and CDR2 (germline): MGHRA, YSYEKL. The V end was cut by 8 bases, the J end by 3 bases, with 11 bases between. CDR3 length: 13 residues. The CDR3 sequence is CASFGHDNQPQHF. The DNA of the CDR3 is TGCGCCAGCTTTGGACACGACAATCAGCCCCAGCATTTT.

The rearrangement uses TRBV28 and TRBJ1-2, with 7 bases fitting TRBD1. With 0 bases clipped from V and 8 bases from J, the junction kept 9 bases outside the gene matches. The germline V gene has CDR1 MDHEN and CDR2 SYDVKM. The CDR3 runs to 15 residues. CDR3 nucleotide sequence: TGTGCCAGCAGTTTATGGGCCCAGGGGGTAGCGGGCTACACCTTC. Translated, it gives CASSLWAQGVAGYTF.

The chain uses TRBV19 and TRBJ1-2; D is perhaps TRBD1 (6 bases). Germline V CDR1 and CDR2: LNHDA, SQIVND (reference sequence). CDR3 size: 17 residues. The germline V and J ends were trimmed by 4 bases and 2 bases, with 20 bases remaining between them. For the CDR3, the DNA is TGTGCCAGTAGTACGGGGGACACAAAGAACCTAAACTATGGCTACACCTTC. Amino acid sequence: CASSTGDTKNLNYGYTF.

This chain joins TRBV5-1 and TRBJ2-5, with D perhaps being TRBD1 or TRBD2 (5 bases each). V lost 1 base and J 6 bases, leaving 13 bases between the germline ends. The CDR3 is 14 amino acids. The germline V gene encodes CDR1 SGHRS and CDR2 YFSETQ. The chain's CDR3 is CASSLSGEGKTQYF. The CDR3 DNA sequence: TGCGCCAGCAGCTTGTCAGGAGAGGGGAAGACCCAGTACTTC. The full variable domain, with the rest looked up from reference TRBV5-1 and TRBJ2-5, is KAGVTQTPRYLIKTRGQQVTLSCSPISGHRSVSWYQQTPGQGLQFLFEYFSETQRNKGNFPGRFSGRQFSNSRSEMNVSTLELGDSALYLCASSLSGEGKTQYFGPGTRLLVL.

The rearrangement uses TRBV13 and TRBJ2-1; possible D gene TRBD1, 6 bases. The CDR3 loop spans 12 amino acids. V dropped 4 bases and J dropped 7 bases, with 8 bases sitting between them. In germline, CDR1 is PRHDT, CDR2 FYEKMQ (reference sequence). CDR3 nucleotide sequence: TGTGCCAGCAGCTCCACAGGGAATGAGCAGTTCTTC. Protein product: CASSSTGNEQFF.

J is TRBJ2-4 and V is TRBV18; no clear D. This CDR3 is 15 amino acids long. V was cut by 5 bases and J by 4 bases, with 15 bases left in between. Germline V gene sequence: CDR1 KGHSH, CDR2 LQKENI. CDR3: CASSMGLDTKNIQYF. CDR3 DNA sequence: TGTGCCAGCTCAATGGGGTTGGATACAAAAAACATTCAGTACTTC.

V usage is TRBV7-2 and J usage is TRBJ2-7, with 14 bases lining up with TRBD2. This CDR3 comprises 14 residues. The germline V gene has CDR1 SGHTA and CDR2 FQGNSA. Trimming cost V 11 bases and J 0 bases; bases outside gene matches: 3. Written as DNA, the CDR3 is TGTGCCGAGGGACTAGCGGGGGACTCCTACGAGCAGTACTTC. Protein: CAEGLAGDSYEQYF.

The chain combines TRBV9 with TRBJ1-1; tentative D call: TRBD1 (5 bases). The CDR3 runs 15 residues. CDR1 SGDLS and CDR2 YYNGEE come from the germline V gene. With 4 bases removed from V and 1 base from J, the gap between germline ends came to 14 bases. CDR3 sequence (DNA): TGTGCCAGCAGCCCTGGACGGACAAAGAACACTGAAGCTTTCTTT. It codes for CASSPGRTKNTEAFF. Full variable domain (outside the CDR3, taken from reference TRBV9 and TRBJ1-1): DSGVTQTPKHLITATGQRVTLRCSPRSGDLSVYWYQQSLDQGLQFLIQYYNGEERAKGNILERFSAQQFPDLHSELNLSSLELGDSALYFCASSPGRTKNTEAFFGQGTRLTVV.

The CDR3 DNA is TGTGCCAGCATCCGGACAGGCGGAGAGAATAATTCACCCCTCCACTTT. Protein product: CASIRTGGENNSPLHF. This chain connects TRBV2 to TRBJ1-6; 7 bases align to TRBD1. Trimming at V came to 7 bases and at J to 5 bases, leaving 11 bases not matched to a gene. This CDR3 contains 16 residues. The germline V gene encodes CDR1 SNHLY and CDR2 FYNNEI. The full variable domain, rest sourced from reference TRBV2 and TRBJ1-6, is EPEVTQTPSHQVTQMGQEVILRCVPISNHLYFYWYRQILGQKVEFLVSFYNNEISEKSEIFDDQFSVERPDGSNFTLKIRSTKLEDSAMYFCASIRTGGENNSPLHFGNGTRLTVT.

This chain uses TRBV13 with TRBJ1-2; TRBD1 agrees at 9 bases. The CDR3 loop spans 17 amino acids. V lost 1 base and J lost 5; bases outside the gene matches: 11. CDR1 and CDR2 from the germline V gene are PRHDT and FYEKMQ (reference sequence). CDR3: CASSLVALQGAWYGYTF. The CDR3 coding sequence is TGTGCCAGCAGCTTAGTAGCGTTACAGGGGGCCTGGTATGGCTACACCTTC.

The gene calls are TRBV18 and TRBJ2-7, with a weak D call TRBD1 (5 bases). V lost 3 bases and J lost 3, with 12 bases in between. This CDR3 comprises 14 residues. Germline-derived CDR1 and CDR2 are KGHSH and LQKENI. CDR3 DNA sequence: TGTGCCAGCTCACCTGGCCCAGGGTACTACGAGCAGTACTTC. It is translated as CASSPGPGYYEQYF.

The CDR3, as DNA: TGTGCCAGCAGGGCCGGGACAGGGTGGGGCGAGCAGTACTTC. It encodes CASRAGTGWGEQYF. V and J are TRBV28 and TRBJ2-7; 9 nucleotides agree with TRBD1. Trimming took 6 bases from V and 6 from J; bases not matched to a gene: 9. The CDR3 spans 14 residues. Germline assignment: CDR1 MDHEN and CDR2 SYDVKM.

The chain combines TRBV4-1 with TRBJ2-5, with 10 bases aligning to TRBD2. The germline V gene encodes CDR1 MGHRA and CDR2 YSYEKL. V was pared by 4 bases and J by 1 base, with 6 bases of the junction left unmatched. The CDR3 totals 16 residues. In DNA, the CDR3 is TGCGCCAGCAGCCGGACTAGCGGAGGGACCCAAGAGACCCAGTACTTC. This gives the protein CASSRTSGGTQETQYF.

This chain links TRBV2 with TRBJ1-6; 7 nucleotides match TRBD1. With V trimmed by 8 bases and J by 14 bases, 15 bases remained unmatched. This CDR3 is built from 14 residues. Germline V gene lookup returns CDR1 SNHLY and CDR2 FYNNEI. The CDR3 nucleotides are TGTGCCAGCCACCAGGACAGGAGCTCTGCGACCCTCCACTTT. Translation: CASHQDRSSATLHF.

The chain combines TRBV28 with TRBJ2-1; 14 bases line up with TRBD2. Germline CDR1 is MDHEN and CDR2 is SYDVKM. CDR3 length: 16 residues. Trimming cost V 6 bases and J 5 bases; bases outside gene matches: 6. The CDR3 DNA reads TGTGCCAGCAGATCGGGACTAGCGGGAGTACACAATGAGCAGTTCTTC. It codes for CASRSGLAGVHNEQFF.

The CDR3 reads CASSLRTSGGLTDTQYF. The CDR3 DNA reads TGTGCCAGCAGTTTGAGGACTAGCGGGGGACTCACAGATACGCAGTATTTT. J is TRBJ2-3 and V is TRBV28, with 13 bases that match TRBD2. The CDR3 is made up of 17 amino acids. CDR1 MDHEN and CDR2 SYDVKM come from the germline V gene. The trim removed 3 bases at V and 2 bases at J, leaving 5 bases unmatched.